Below, one TCR beta chain is given with its context. It has no known antigen specificity. Base qualities were left out, and no much larger clone turns up one base away. Trimming at the junction amounts to 7 bases on V and 6 bases on J, and the germline ends lie 9 bases apart. From the cysteine up to the phenylalanine, the CDR3 has a length of 11 residues. Only CDR3 DNA remains: 33 bases, in frame from the first base. The germline V gene (reference sequence) provides CDR1 DFQATT and CDR2 SNEGSKA. This entry comes from a study of CD8 T cells in Susac syndrome (dated by TCRdb to the late 2010s). Describing the broader study: Whether CD8+ T cell activation and differentiation in Susac syndrome was antigen driven was tested using repertoire sequencing. Study-level results and caveats: The study acknowledged that relatively few individuals were included in the TCR sequencing and HLA analysis.

Peripheral blood CD8+ and CD4+ T cells from healthy donors, Susac syndrome patients and multiple sclerosis patients were profiled using high-throughput TCR beta sequencing. The healthy donors served as controls matched for age and sex. Bulk CD8+ and CD4+ T cells were purified magnetically by negative isolation, whereas CD8+ TEMRA cells were enriched by FACS. Blood was drawn into EDTA tubes, processed within 24 hours, and PBMCs were isolated by density gradient centrifugation. PBMCs intended for TCR sequencing were cryopreserved in liquid nitrogen and thawed later in a water bath at 37 degrees C. Purity of sorted or isolated CD4+, CD8+ and CD8+ TEMRA cells was at least 90%. RNA was extracted using the RNeasy kit, and about 0.45 to 1 ug of the RNA was reverse transcribed with random hexamers. TCR beta CDR3 regions were amplified with the immunoSEQ multiplex PCR assay covering 54 Vbeta and 13 Jbeta segments. Bias from PCR amplification was corrected by using a synthetic template baseline for primer optimization and for computational correction. On the study's bioinformatics: Reads were annotated to V, D and J genes per IMGT and analyzed with immunoSEQ Analyzer, keeping only productive sequences. To calculate clonality, Shannon entropy was normalized by log2 of the number of productive unique sequences and then subtracted from one. For each patient and control, public and private clones were evaluated within the 100 most prevalent clones. A clone was defined as Susac-specific if it was absent from the healthy and MS cohorts, from about a thousand published viral clones and from other ImmuneACCESS disease sequences. Using fastp trimming at Q25 and MiXCR clonotype assembly, TCRdb reanalyzed the public sequencing data and kept in-frame beta chains. CDR3 protein duplicates are merged, each entry listing the most common genes and DNA. The V and J calls and clone size come from TCRdb's table, not from the authors' own analysis. For this sample there are approximately 120,000 distinct CDR3 sequences; around 94% appear just once. The ten most abundant clones make up under 0.095% of the sample.

The TCR originated in a human donor in good health. Input material: CD4+ T cells from PBMCs. The sequence joins TRBV20-1 to TRBJ2-2, with no confidently assigned D gene. CDR3 reads: CSGVRSGELFF. Here is the DNA: TGCAGTGGAGTGCGGTCCGGGGAGCTGTTTTTT.